What follows is one T cell receptor (beta chain) and its context. V lost 7 bases and J 3 bases, leaving 12 bases between the germline ends. Germline V CDR1 and CDR2: LGHNT, FRNRAP. This CDR3 is 14 amino acids long. The data stem from a study of blood T cell repertoires in COVID-19. The data were produced by immunoSEQ multiplex PCR, yet TCRdb's version contains in-frame clones alone and is incomplete. The profile shows roughly 410,000 clones, approximately 87% of them singletons. This receptor was identified in an older woman with COVID-19, enrolled during active disease. This rearrangement joins TRBV12-5 to TRBJ2-2, with D tentatively TRBD2 (5 bases). Sequencing used peripheral blood. The CDR3 DNA reads TGTGCTAGTGTCGGGGTCTCAGACACCGGGGAGCTGTTTTTT. Translating it yields CASVGVSDTGELFF.